This T cell receptor beta chain was profiled in a study of T cell changes during pregnancy in multiple sclerosis (dated by TCRdb to about 2019). Broadly, across the study: The study examined how the T cell repertoire changed over the course of pregnancy in women with multiple sclerosis.

This clone was recorded only once. The antigen it binds to is not known. Nothing much larger sits one base from this clone, and base qualities are not available. The method was the immunoSEQ multiplex PCR assay. TCRdb holds this immuneACCESS table with in-frame rearrangements only. Some clones are missing; in checked studies, unresolved V genes explain under half, and the rest has no known cause. This sample is represented by tens of thousands of clones; approximately 89% of them were singletons. The top ten hold 0.75% to 0.9% of the sample. For CDR1 and CDR2, the germline V gene lists SGHVS and FQNEAQ. The cysteine opens and the phenylalanine closes a CDR3 of 15 amino acids. Only CDR3 DNA remains: 45 bases, in frame from the first base. Trimming at the junction amounts to 2 bases on V and 8 bases on J, and the germline ends lie 16 bases apart.

Sequenced here: CD4+ T cells from peripheral blood mononuclear cells, sampled after pregnancy. This receptor was identified in a female donor in good health, enrolled as a control in a pregnancy study. The chain uses TRBV7-8 and TRBJ1-3; too little of a D gene remains to name it. CDR3 loop: CASSLKRRERHTIYF. The nucleotide sequence is given as TGTGCCAGCAGCTTAAAGAGGCGAGAACGGCACACCATATATTTT. The entire variable domain, with the stretches around the CDR3 drawn from the reference TRBV7-8 and TRBJ1-3 proteins, is GAGVSQSPRYKVAKRGQDVALRCDPISGHVSLFWYQQALGQGPEFLTYFQNEAQLDKSGLPSDRFFAERPEGSVSTLKIQRTQQEDSAVYLCASSLKRRERHTIYFGEGSWLTVV.